One and the same sample provided the 6 T cell receptor beta chains below, sequenced in a study of cytomegalovirus exposure and HLA in healthy donors. In the PCR, 60 Vbeta and 13 Jbeta primers were used. Profiling relied on immunoSEQ multiplex PCR, and the TCRdb table lists in-frame clones only, not all of them. The data hold about 130,000 clones, with 70% to 80% observed a single time. Sequencing input: PBMCs. The receptors were gathered from a woman in her forties or fifties in good health and CMV-seronegative.

This rearrangement joins TRBV7-3 to TRBJ2-1; TRBD2 matches 8 bases. The trim removed 5 bases at V and 3 bases at J, leaving 6 bases unmatched. CDR1 is SGHTA and CDR2 is FQGTGA in the germline V gene. The CDR3 runs to 15 residues. The chain's CDR3 is CASSPTGTSYNEQFF. The CDR3 bases are TGTGCCAGCAGCCCCACCGGGACTAGCTACAATGAGCAGTTCTTC.

The chain recombines TRBV5-6 with TRBJ2-3, with 11 positions matching TRBD2. Germline lookup yields CDR1 SGHDT and CDR2 YYEEEE. The CDR3 is 16 residues long. Trimming at V came to 1 base and at J to 9 bases, leaving 10 bases not matched to a gene. CDR3 region: CASSLSLAGVVGTQYF. CDR3 sequence (DNA): TGTGCCAGCAGCTTGTCACTAGCGGGAGTAGTTGGAACGCAGTATTTT. Full variable domain (missing parts from reference TRBV5-6 and TRBJ2-3): DAGVTQSPTHLIKTRGQQVTLRCSPKSGHDTVSWYQQALGQGPQFIFQYYEEEERQRGNFPDRFSGHQFPNYSSELNVNALLLGDSALYLCASSLSLAGVVGTQYFGPGTRLTVL.

This clone was detected once. V and J are TRBV19 and TRBJ2-3, with D unclear. The CDR3 extends over 11 amino acids. Trimming took 5 bases from V and 6 from J, leaving 6 bases between them. CDR1 and CDR2 from the germline V gene are LNHDA and SQIVND (reference sequence). The DNA of the CDR3 is TGTGCCAGTAGTGTCGAGGATACGCAGTATTTT. Translation gives CASSVEDTQYF. The whole variable domain, filled in from reference TRBV19 and TRBJ2-3, reads DGGITQSPKYLFRKEGQNVTLSCEQNLNHDAMYWYRQDPGQGLRLIYYSQIVNDFQKGDIAEGYSVSREKKESFPLTVTSAQKNPTAFYLCASSVEDTQYFGPGTRLTVL.

The chain employs TRBV7-2 and TRBJ2-5; 8 nucleotides agree with TRBD2. This CDR3 has 15 amino acids. V gave up 2 bases and J gave up 4 bases; unmatched junction bases: 6. CDR1 is SGHTA and CDR2 is FQGNSA in the germline V gene. The CDR3 DNA reads TGTGCCAGCAGCTTAAGTAGCGGGGAGGGAGAGACCCAGTACTTC. It is translated as CASSLSSGEGETQYF.

The chain is built from TRBV29-1 and TRBJ2-3, with 7 bases that match TRBD2. The V gene end was trimmed by 4 bases and the J gene end by 7 bases; junction bases not matched to a gene: 8. Germline CDR1 and CDR2: SQVTM and ANQGSEA. The CDR3 sequence is 13 residues long. CDR3 residues: CSVGTRPSNTQYF. CDR3 DNA: TGCAGCGTTGGGACTAGACCCTCTAATACGCAGTATTTT.

The chain couples TRBV4-3 to TRBJ1-1; 7 nucleotides match TRBD1. CDR3 length: 13 amino acids. Germline V gene lookup returns CDR1 LGHNA and CDR2 YSLEER. J lost 4 bases, V lost 6 bases, and 5 bases had no gene match. CDR3 region: CASRADRFTEAFF. As DNA, the CDR3 is TGCGCCAGCAGAGCGGACAGGTTCACTGAAGCTTTCTTT.